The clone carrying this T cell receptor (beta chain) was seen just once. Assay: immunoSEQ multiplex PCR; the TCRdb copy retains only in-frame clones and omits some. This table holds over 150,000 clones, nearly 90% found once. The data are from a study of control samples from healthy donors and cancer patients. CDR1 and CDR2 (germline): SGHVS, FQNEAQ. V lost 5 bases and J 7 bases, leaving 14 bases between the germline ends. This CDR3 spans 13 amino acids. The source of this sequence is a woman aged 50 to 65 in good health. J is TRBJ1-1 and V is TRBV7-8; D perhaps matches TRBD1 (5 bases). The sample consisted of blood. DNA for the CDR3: TGTGCCAGCAGCCAGTCAGGGCTTCATGAAGCTTTCTTT. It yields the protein CASSQSGLHEAFF. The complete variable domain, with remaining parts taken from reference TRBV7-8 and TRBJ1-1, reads GAGVSQSPRYKVAKRGQDVALRCDPISGHVSLFWYQQALGQGPEFLTYFQNEAQLDKSGLPSDRFFAERPEGSVSTLKIQRTQQEDSAVYLCASSQSGLHEAFFGQGTRLTVV.